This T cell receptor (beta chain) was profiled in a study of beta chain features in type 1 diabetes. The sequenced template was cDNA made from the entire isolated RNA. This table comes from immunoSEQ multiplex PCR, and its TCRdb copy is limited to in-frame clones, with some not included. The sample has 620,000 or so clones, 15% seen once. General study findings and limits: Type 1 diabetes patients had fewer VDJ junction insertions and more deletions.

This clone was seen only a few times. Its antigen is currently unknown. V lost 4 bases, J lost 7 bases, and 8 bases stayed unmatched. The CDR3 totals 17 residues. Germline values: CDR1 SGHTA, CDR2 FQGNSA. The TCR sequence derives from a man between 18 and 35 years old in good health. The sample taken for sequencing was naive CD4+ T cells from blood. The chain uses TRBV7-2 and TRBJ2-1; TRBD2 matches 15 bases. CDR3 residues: CASSSAAGLAGGNEQFF. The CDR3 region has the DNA TGTGCCAGCAGCTCGGCGGCCGGACTAGCGGGAGGGAATGAGCAGTTCTTC.